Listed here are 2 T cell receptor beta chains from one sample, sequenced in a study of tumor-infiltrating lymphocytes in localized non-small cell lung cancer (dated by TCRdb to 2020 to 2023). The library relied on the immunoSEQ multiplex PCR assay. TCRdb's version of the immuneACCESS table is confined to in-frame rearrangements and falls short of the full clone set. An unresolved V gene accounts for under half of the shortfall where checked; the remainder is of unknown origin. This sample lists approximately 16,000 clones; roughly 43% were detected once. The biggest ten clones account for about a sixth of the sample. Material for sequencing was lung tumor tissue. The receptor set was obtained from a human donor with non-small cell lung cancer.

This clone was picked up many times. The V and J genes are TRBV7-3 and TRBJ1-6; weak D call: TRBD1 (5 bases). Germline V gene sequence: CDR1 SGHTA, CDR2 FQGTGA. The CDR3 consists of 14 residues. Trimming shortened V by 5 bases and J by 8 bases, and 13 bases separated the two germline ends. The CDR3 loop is CASSLGLGDSPLHF. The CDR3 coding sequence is TGTGCCAGCAGCCTCGGGTTGGGGGATTCACCCCTCCACTTT. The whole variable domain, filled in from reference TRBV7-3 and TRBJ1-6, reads GAGVSQTPSNKVTEKGKYVELRCDPISGHTALYWYRQSLGQGPEFLIYFQGTGAADDSGLPNDRFFAVRPEGSVSTLKIQRTERGDSAVYLCASSLGLGDSPLHFGNGTRLTVT.

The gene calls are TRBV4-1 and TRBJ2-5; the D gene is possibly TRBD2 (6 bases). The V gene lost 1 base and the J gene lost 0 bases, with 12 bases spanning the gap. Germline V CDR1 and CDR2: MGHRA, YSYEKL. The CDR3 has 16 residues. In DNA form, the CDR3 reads TGCGCCAGCAGCCAAGGCCCCCGGGGGTACCAAGAGACCCAGTACTTC. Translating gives CASSQGPRGYQETQYF.